The 23 T cell receptor beta chains listed next were all sequenced from one sample in a study of blood T cells in healthy people across ages. Primers used in a second PCR of about 7 to 12 cycles were a sample-barcoded 5' primer and a J-beta primer mix. TCRdb processed the 5' RACE reads anew with MiXCR; each CDR3 protein has one entry. Counted here are roughly 1,500,000 distinct CDR3 sequences, roughly 40% occurring once; the ten biggest clones make up roughly 7.7%. What was sequenced was blood. These receptors all come from a woman younger than 35 in good health.

The chain has TRBV6-5 and TRBJ2-1; TRBD2 agrees at 11 bases. The CDR3 has 13 residues. V shed 7 bases, J shed 10 bases, and the junction held 6 bases outside the gene matches. CDR1 is MNHEY and CDR2 is SVGAGI in the germline V gene. CDR3 loop: CASMIAGGVEQFF. The CDR3, as DNA: TGTGCCAGCATGATAGCGGGGGGGGTCGAGCAGTTCTTC.

With respect to this clonotype: The conserved phenylalanine or tryptophan is not found at the CDR3 terminus, so this likely reflects a read error. The CDR3 coding sequence is TGTGCCAGCAGTCTAGACAGGGTAGCCTACGAGCAGTACTTG. Encoded protein: CASSLDRVAYEQYL. This sequence joins TRBV12-3 or TRBV12-4 and TRBJ2-7; 7 nucleotides match TRBD1. The CDR3 runs 14 residues. The V gene end was trimmed by 5 bases and the J gene end by 2 bases; junction bases not matched to a gene: 6.

The chain is built from TRBV12-3 or TRBV12-4 and TRBJ1-2; D ambiguous. The CDR3 runs 15 residues. The V and J ends lost 7 bases and 4 bases respectively, with 19 bases between them. CDR3 DNA: TGTGCCAGCACCACTACCGTAAGCGACTTCTATGGCTACACCTTC. Translated, it gives CASTTTVSDFYGYTF.

This chain links TRBV15 with TRBJ2-6; 7 positions agree with TRBD1. Trimming at V came to 5 bases and at J to 2 bases, leaving 6 bases not matched to a gene. Germline V CDR1 and CDR2: LNHNV, YYDKDF (reference sequence). This CDR3 has 16 amino acids. CDR3 nucleotides: TGTGCCACCAGCCGACAGGGTTCTACTGGGGCCAACGTCCTGACTTTC. Translating gives CATSRQGSTGANVLTF.

The gene calls are TRBV30 and TRBJ2-1, with D possibly being TRBD1 or TRBD2 (6 bases each). The CDR3 extends over 13 amino acids. Germline CDR1 is GTSNPN and CDR2 is SVGIG (reference sequence). CDR3: CASEGELYNEQFF. The CDR3 coding sequence is TGTGCGTCGGAGGGGGAGCTCTACAATGAGCAGTTCTTC.

Ten or more counts support this clonotype. The rearrangement links TRBV27 to TRBJ2-7; tentative D call: TRBD1 (6 bases). Germline V CDR1 and CDR2: MNHEY, SMNVEV (reference sequence). This CDR3 contains 12 residues. V gave up 3 bases and J gave up 5 bases, with 8 bases separating them. The chain's CDR3 is CASSFQGNEQYF. CDR3 nucleotide sequence: TGTGCCAGCAGTTTTCAGGGGAACGAGCAGTACTTC.

This clonotype was recorded a few times. This rearrangement joins TRBV6-5 to TRBJ2-1; no clear D gene. In germline, CDR1 is MNHEY, CDR2 SVGAGI. V was cut by 6 bases and J by 10 bases, with 16 bases left in between. This CDR3 region has 13 residues. CDR3 nucleotides: TGTGCCAGCAGCGGACCCGGGCAGTCGGAGCAGTTCTTC. Translated, it gives CASSGPGQSEQFF.

The rearrangement uses TRBV5-1 and TRBJ1-3, with a possible D match to TRBD1 (6 bases). Looked up from germline, CDR1 is SGHRS and CDR2 is YFSETQ. The CDR3 loop spans 13 amino acids. Between the trimmed V and J ends, which lost 6 bases and 8 bases, there was a span of 15 bases. The CDR3 loop reads CASKDSQADTIYF. DNA for the CDR3: TGCGCCAGCAAGGACAGTCAGGCGGACACCATATATTTT.

V usage is TRBV2 and J usage is TRBJ2-7; 8 bases align to TRBD1. The junction had 9 bases not matched to a gene; V was cut back by 7 bases and J by 4 bases. Per germline, CDR1 SNHLY and CDR2 FYNNEI. The CDR3 is 14 amino acids. The CDR3 spells CASIGRTGYYEQYF. The DNA of the CDR3 is TGTGCCAGCATAGGGAGGACAGGGTATTACGAGCAGTACTTC. The whole variable domain, remainder taken from reference TRBV2 and TRBJ2-7, is EPEVTQTPSHQVTQMGQEVILRCVPISNHLYFYWYRQILGQKVEFLVSFYNNEISEKSEIFDDQFSVERPDGSNFTLKIRSTKLEDSAMYFCASIGRTGYYEQYFGPGTRLTVT.

The rearrangement joins TRBV20-1 to TRBJ2-7; no definite D call. Germline V gives CDR1 DFQATT, CDR2 SNEGSKA (reference sequence). This CDR3 is 13 amino acids long. Between the trimmed V and J ends, which lost 6 bases and 6 bases, there was a span of 18 bases. CDR3 amino acids: CSAPVLGASEQYF. The CDR3 DNA follows: TGCAGTGCACCAGTGCTGGGTGCTAGCGAGCAGTACTTC.

This chain links TRBV20-1 with TRBJ2-2; the match to TRBD2 covers 11 bases. J lost 4 bases, V lost 0 bases, and 4 bases had no gene match. The CDR3 covers 16 residues. Germline-derived CDR1 and CDR2 are DFQATT and SNEGSKA (reference sequence). The CDR3 bases are TGCAGTGCTAGAGATCTTGGGACTAGCGGCACCGGGGAGCTGTTTTTT. It is translated as CSARDLGTSGTGELFF.

This clonotype was found a few times. The chain uses TRBV3-1 and TRBJ2-1, with TRBD1 as a possible D gene (6 bases). In germline, CDR1 is LGHDT, CDR2 YNNKEL (reference sequence). V was trimmed by 1 base and J by 4 bases, leaving 11 bases between them. This CDR3 has 15 residues. The CDR3 is CASSQGQVVYNEQFF. CDR3 in DNA: TGTGCCAGCAGCCAAGGACAGGTAGTGTACAATGAGCAGTTCTTC.

The chain is built from TRBV29-1 and TRBJ2-1; D gene unclear. The CDR3 contains 16 residues. V lost 0 bases and J lost 0, with 12 bases in between. CDR1 and CDR2 (germline): SQVTM, ANQGSEA. CDR3 amino acids: CSVEDPSLSSYNEQFF. CDR3 in DNA: TGCAGCGTTGAAGATCCCAGTCTTAGCTCCTACAATGAGCAGTTCTTC.

The chain has TRBV6-5 and TRBJ2-3; D remains ambiguous. The CDR3 runs 14 residues. Trimming cost V 6 bases and J 0 bases, with 10 bases left between them. The germline gives CDR1 MNHEY, CDR2 SVGAGI. CDR3 DNA: TGTGCCAGCAGACCCCCCGGGAGCACAGATACGCAGTATTTT. As protein: CASRPPGSTDTQYF.

This chain joins TRBV19 and TRBJ1-1; TRBD1 is a possible D gene (6 bases). This CDR3 is 15 amino acids long. Germline CDR1 is LNHDA and CDR2 is SQIVND (reference sequence). V was trimmed by 5 bases and J by 4 bases, leaving 17 bases between them. As DNA, the CDR3 is TGTGCCAGTAGTGCCTACAGGGTAATGGGCACTGAAGCTTTCTTT. It encodes CASSAYRVMGTEAFF.

This clonotype has a handful of counts. This chain uses TRBV12-3 or TRBV12-4 with TRBJ2-1; unclear D gene. Trimming stripped 6 bases from V and 7 bases from J, with 19 bases between. The CDR3 covers 15 residues. The CDR3 DNA reads TGTGCCAGCAGGTCATTGGGTAATTACAATAATGAGCAGTTCTTC. Its protein is CASRSLGNYNNEQFF.

The J gene is TRBJ1-5, the V gene TRBV11-1; possibly TRBD1 for D (6 bases). The CDR3 has 13 residues. CDR1 is SGHAT, CDR2 FQDESV, per germline (reference sequence). V was cut by 8 bases and J by 5 bases, with 13 bases left in between. The CDR3 is CASAQGPDQPQHF. For the CDR3, the DNA is TGTGCCAGCGCACAGGGACCCGATCAGCCCCAGCATTTT.

The chain has TRBV18 and TRBJ2-5; D may be TRBD2 (5 bases). The J call may not be correct, given that the DNA end is closer to TRBJ2-4. Germline V CDR1 and CDR2: KGHSH, LQKENI. CDR3 length: 13 residues. The CDR3 region is CASSPEGWDIQYF. The CDR3 nucleotides are TGTGCCAGCTCACCAGAGGGCTGGGACATTCAGTACTTC.

The chain's CDR3 is CASSPRQSEQYF. The CDR3 DNA reads TGTGCCAGCAGTCCTCGACAGAGCGAGCAGTACTTC. The chain uses TRBV12-3 or TRBV12-4 and TRBJ2-7; perhaps TRBD1 as D (5 bases). Trimming stripped 5 bases from V and 6 bases from J, with 11 bases between. The CDR3 totals 12 residues.

The chain joins TRBV2 to TRBJ2-7; TRBD2 aligns across 13 bases. The germline V gene has CDR1 SNHLY and CDR2 FYNNEI. The CDR3 sequence is 20 residues long. Trimming cost V 6 bases and J 0 bases; bases outside gene matches: 17. The CDR3 region has the DNA TGTGCCAGCAGGGGACGAAGACTAGCGGGGGGCCTTTCAAGCTCCTACGAGCAGTACTTC. Its protein product is CASRGRRLAGGLSSSYEQYF.

The table lists this clonotype with a few counts. CDR3 DNA: TGTGCCAGCAACCGGGGACTGTTTAGCAATCAGCCCCAGCATTTT. This sequence encodes CASNRGLFSNQPQHF. The chain has TRBV7-2 and TRBJ1-5, with D possibly matching TRBD1 (5 bases). This CDR3 is built from 15 residues. Trimming took 7 bases from V and 0 from J, leaving 13 bases between them. CDR1 is SGHTA, CDR2 FQGNSA, per germline.

The J gene is TRBJ2-3, the V gene TRBV12-3 or TRBV12-4; 7 bases match TRBD2. The CDR3 runs 16 residues. The V gene end was trimmed by 6 bases and the J gene end by 1 base; junction bases not matched to a gene: 10. The CDR3 DNA follows: TGTGCCAGCAGGTTGTCCGCGGGAGAGGGCACAGATACGCAGTATTTT. Its protein product is CASRLSAGEGTDTQYF.

The table lists this clonotype with a few counts. This rearrangement joins TRBV5-1 to TRBJ2-3, with D unclear. V gave up 0 bases and J gave up 1 base, with 9 bases separating them. The CDR3 length is 15 residues. CDR1 is SGHRS and CDR2 is YFSETQ in the germline V gene. CDR3 sequence: CASSLVGKGTDTQYF. CDR3 nucleotides: TGCGCCAGCAGCTTGGTAGGGAAGGGCACAGATACGCAGTATTTT.